This is a list of T cell receptor beta chains from one sample in a study of cytomegalovirus exposure and HLA in healthy donors. TCRdb's copy holds only in-frame clones and misses some; the assay was immunoSEQ multiplex PCR. The sample has some 170,000 clones, about nine tenths seen once; the top ten hold 4.5% to 7%. Sequenced: PBMCs. The receptors here all came from a woman in her twenties or thirties in good health and CMV-seronegative. The CDR3 runs from the conserved cysteine through the conserved F or W. Fields, in order: CDR3 protein, CDR3 DNA, D gene, clone size, J gene, V gene. A D gene is named only where the DNA matches it firmly. Rows may omit the clone size; those that give it use once, few, many or a size class.

CASSSGGWYEQYF TGCGCCAGCAGCTCAGGGGGCTGGTACGAGCAGTACTTC TRBD1 . TRBJ2-7 TRBV5-1
CASSEFRLREQGQFVAGDYTF TGTGCCAGCAGTGAATTTAGGTTACGTGAACAGGGGCAATTCGTCGCAGGAGACTACACCTTC TRBD1 . TRBJ1-2 TRBV2
CASSPVITGSPGELFF TGTGCCAGCTCACCAGTGATCACAGGGTCCCCCGGGGAGCTGTTTTTT . . TRBJ2-2 TRBV18
CASSQDWPGVDNEQFF TGCGCCAGCAGCCAAGACTGGCCGGGGGTGGACAATGAGCAGTTCTTC . . TRBJ2-1 TRBV4-3
CASSQWGHLNTEAFF TGTGCCAGCAGCCAATGGGGACACCTGAACACTGAAGCTTTCTTT . . TRBJ1-1 TRBV14
CASSRAGVTDTQYF TGCGCCAGCAGCCGGGCGGGTGTGACAGATACGCAGTATTTT . . TRBJ2-3 TRBV4-3
CASSQKGSYNSPLHF TGCGCCAGCAGCCAAAAGGGGTCCTATAATTCACCCCTCCACTTT . . TRBJ1-6 TRBV4-1
CASSIEGDLNTEAFF TGTGCCAGTAGTATAGAGGGGGACCTGAACACTGAAGCTTTCTTT . . TRBJ1-1 TRBV19
CAIKDLRFTDTQYF TGTGCCATCAAGGACTTACGGTTCACAGATACGCAGTATTTT . . TRBJ2-3 TRBV10-3
CASSPRAVDSGNTIYF TGTGCCAGCAGCCCCCGAGCAGTCGACTCTGGAAACACCATATATTTT . . TRBJ1-3 TRBV11-2
CASSHPGTVGEKLFF TGTGCCAGCAGCCACCCCGGGACTGTGGGGGAAAAACTGTTTTTT . . TRBJ1-4 TRBV7-8
CTSSQDRHSSGNTIYF TGCACCAGCAGCCAAGATCGGCACAGCTCTGGAAACACCATATATTTT . . TRBJ1-3 TRBV1
CASSLAGATGELFF TGTGCCAGCAGCTTAGCGGGGGCAACCGGGGAGCTGTTTTTT . once TRBJ2-2 TRBV7-9
CASSLRQGLLDEQYF TGCGCCAGCAGCTTGCGACAGGGCCTTTTGGACGAGCAGTACTTC TRBD1 . TRBJ2-7 TRBV5-1
CASAGGPPINEQFF TGTGCCAGCGCGGGAGGGCCACCAATCAATGAGCAGTTCTTC TRBD2 . TRBJ2-1 TRBV28
CAWSETGTGGETQYF TGTGCCTGGAGTGAAACCGGGACAGGGGGAGAGACCCAGTACTTC TRBD1 . TRBJ2-5 TRBV30
CASSLQGGSYNEQFF TGCGCCAGCAGCTTACAGGGAGGCTCCTACAATGAGCAGTTCTTC . . TRBJ2-1 TRBV5-1
CASSDQEERASQETQYF TGTGCCAGCAGTGATCAAGAAGAACGGGCCAGCCAAGAGACCCAGTACTTC . . TRBJ2-5 TRBV2
CASRKDRAETHEQYF TGTGCCAGCAGAAAGGACAGGGCAGAAACCCACGAGCAGTACTTC TRBD1 . TRBJ2-7 TRBV2
CASSGEGSNQPQHF TGTGCCAGCAGCGGAGAGGGGTCCAATCAGCCCCAGCATTTT . . TRBJ1-5 TRBV9
CASTTPALEQFF TGTGCCAGCACTACGCCGGCTCTTGAGCAGTTCTTC . . TRBJ2-1 TRBV6-5
CAISPAFHPNTEAFF TGTGCCATCAGCCCCGCCTTCCATCCGAACACTGAAGCTTTCTTT . . TRBJ1-1 TRBV10-3
CASSESDWNIGRDTQYF TGCGCCAGCAGTGAGTCAGACTGGAACATAGGACGAGATACGCAGTATTTT . . TRBJ2-3 TRBV10-1
CASRGSGSIGDAYEQYF TGCGCCAGCAGGGGATCGGGAAGTATTGGGGATGCCTACGAGCAGTACTTC . . TRBJ2-7 TRBV5-1
CASRQGGSGGVVTQYF TGTGCCAGCCGTCAGGGAGGGAGCGGGGGGGTTGTGACGCAGTATTTT TRBD2 once TRBJ2-3 TRBV7-2
CASSRGGHTDTQYF TGTGCCAGTAGCCGCGGGGGGCACACAGATACGCAGTATTTT TRBD2 . TRBJ2-3 TRBV19
CASNPGQGREQYF TGTGCCAGCAACCCAGGACAGGGGAGAGAGCAGTACTTC TRBD1 . TRBJ2-7 TRBV6-5